The source of this T cell receptor (beta chain) is a study of neurological immune-mediated disorders. The authors obtained over 160 million TCR-beta sequences from 15-18 subjects per sequencing run. TCRdb re-analysed the 5' RACE reads in MiXCR, keeping a single row per CDR3 protein. The sample contains about 76,000 distinct CDR3 sequences, approximately 17% of which appear only once. CDR3 length equals 15 residues. Trimming at V came to 5 bases and at J to 0 bases, leaving 3 bases not matched to a gene. Germline-derived CDR1 and CDR2 are SGHTA and FQGNSA. The table lists this clonotype with many counts. Volunteers attending a blood bank in Maryland, USA, served as healthy controls. It was from 2 million PBMCs stored at -80 C that the unsorted libraries were obtained.

This chain connects TRBV7-2 to TRBJ2-1; 8 bases line up with TRBD2. The sequence was collected from a woman aged 40 to 49 in good health. Sequencing used PBMCs. The CDR3 sequence: CASSAGGSSYNEQFF. The CDR3 nucleotides are TGTGCCAGCAGCGCGGGGGGCAGCTCCTACAATGAGCAGTTCTTC.